The 32 T cell receptor beta chains reported below all come from one sample, sequenced in a study of T cells in Graves' hyperthyroidism and ophthalmopathy. Amplification targeted TCR beta CDR3 regions from RNA transcripts. TCR CDR3 underwent first-round RT-PCR with the HTBI primer set. TCRdb independently ran MiXCR on the multiplex PCR reads; one entry per CDR3 protein. The sample contains a few hundred thousand distinct CDR3 sequences, approximately 13% of which appear only once. The sequencing input was blood. These receptors were collected from a woman under 30 with Graves' hyperthyroidism.

A single count supports this clonotype. This sequence joins TRBV4-2 and TRBJ1-1; 10 bases fit TRBD1. This CDR3 is 17 amino acids long. The germline CDR1 and CDR2 sequences are LGHNA and YNFKEQ. The trim removed 0 bases at V and 0 bases at J, leaving 4 bases unmatched. CDR3 nucleotides: TGTGCCAGCAGCCAAGATAGGGGACAGGGGTTGAACACTGAAGCTTTCTTT. It is translated as CASSQDRGQGLNTEAFF.

This clonotype was seen many times. V usage is TRBV28 and J usage is TRBJ2-3; tentatively, D is TRBD2 (5 bases). Germline V gene lookup returns CDR1 MDHEN and CDR2 SYDVKM. Trimming pared 3 bases from V and 0 bases from J, leaving 16 bases between. The CDR3 contains 17 residues. The CDR3 here is CASSLSGAGTSTDTQYF. CDR3 DNA sequence: TGTGCCAGCAGTTTGAGTGGCGCGGGTACTAGCACAGATACGCAGTATTTT.

In its sample, this clonotype was seen many times. The rearrangement uses TRBV7-9 and TRBJ1-3; D is ambiguous. V dropped 1 base and J dropped 0 bases, with 10 bases sitting between them. The CDR3 has 16 amino acids. From germline, CDR1 is SEHNR and CDR2 FQNEAQ (reference sequence). CDR3: CASSLVSLSSGNTIYF. The CDR3, as DNA: TGTGCCAGCAGCTTAGTTTCTCTCAGCTCTGGAAACACCATATATTTT.

The V and J genes are TRBV20-1 and TRBJ2-7, with a possible D match to TRBD1 (5 bases). This CDR3 comprises 10 residues. Looked up from germline, CDR1 is DFQATT and CDR2 is SNEGSKA (reference sequence). The ends were cut back, 6 bases at V and 2 bases at J, with 5 bases in the middle. The CDR3 loop reads CSADTYEQYF. The CDR3 DNA reads as TGCAGTGCGGACACCTACGAGCAGTACTTC.

At least ten counts were recorded for this clonotype. The chain is built from TRBV7-3 and TRBJ2-7; the D is unclear. In germline, CDR1 is SGHTA, CDR2 FQGTGA. CDR3 length equals 14 residues. V lost 4 bases and J 6 bases, leaving 16 bases between the germline ends. This CDR3 reads CASSYDPLSSEQYF. The CDR3 DNA follows: TGTGCCAGCAGCTACGACCCCCTAAGCTCCGAGCAGTACTTC.

Remarks on this clonotype: The junction departs from germline at one end; a sequencing error may be responsible. The chain couples TRBV6-2 or TRBV6-3 to TRBJ2-3, with D perhaps TRBD1 (5 bases). The CDR3 has 14 amino acids. Germline assignment: CDR1 MNHEY and CDR2 SVGEGT. The CDR3 DNA reads TGTGCCAGCAGTGACTCAGGGTTCCCAGATACGCAGTATTTT. Its protein product is CASSDSGFPDTQYF.

This clonotype was recorded many times. V and J are TRBV6-1 and TRBJ2-5; 10 bases match TRBD2. Germline V lookup: CDR1 MNHNS, CDR2 SASEGT. Trimming took 7 bases from V and 5 from J; bases not matched to a gene: 16. There are 17 residues in the CDR3. The CDR3 spells CASIRAGTSVPGETQYF. In DNA, the CDR3 is TGTGCCAGCATTAGGGCCGGGACTAGCGTCCCTGGGGAGACCCAGTACTTC.

This clonotype was seen a handful of times. The V call is TRBV19, the J call TRBJ2-1; 7 bases line up with TRBD1. The germline CDR1 and CDR2 sequences are LNHDA and SQIVND (reference sequence). After removal of 5 bases from V and 3 bases from J, the junction contained 10 bases not matched to a gene. The CDR3 consists of 16 residues. The CDR3 sequence is CASSPQGQILYNEQFF. In DNA, the CDR3 is TGTGCCAGTAGTCCCCAGGGACAGATTCTCTACAATGAGCAGTTCTTC.

This clonotype was picked up many times. This chain links TRBV5-5 with TRBJ1-2; 8 nucleotides line up with TRBD1. This CDR3 comprises 15 residues. The germline V gene encodes CDR1 SGHKS and CDR2 YYEKEE (reference sequence). V dropped 4 bases and J dropped 1; count of bases not matched to a gene: 6. The CDR3 DNA is TGTGCCAGCAGCCCCGGACAGGGACTTAACTATGGCTACACCTTC. Amino acids: CASSPGQGLNYGYTF.

This clonotype was picked up many times. The chain employs TRBV4-2 and TRBJ2-7, with 10 bases aligning to TRBD2. There are 18 residues in the CDR3. The germline gives CDR1 LGHNA, CDR2 YNFKEQ. Trimming took 1 base from V and 3 from J; bases not matched to a gene: 12. Here the CDR3 DNA reads TGTGCCAGCAGCCAAGGGATCTCTAGCGGGAGTACCGTCTACGAGCAGTACTTC. Its translation is CASSQGISSGSTVYEQYF.

This clonotype has at least ten counts. The V call is TRBV20-1, the J call TRBJ2-7; 7 bases are shared with TRBD1. V dropped 7 bases and J dropped 1; count of bases not matched to a gene: 13. Germline values: CDR1 DFQATT, CDR2 SNEGSKA (reference sequence). The CDR3 runs to 15 residues. CDR3 loop: CSVIEGQGVSYEQYF. Here the CDR3 DNA reads TGCAGTGTAATCGAAGGGCAGGGGGTATCCTACGAGCAGTACTTC.

This clonotype was found many times. This chain links TRBV28 with TRBJ1-4, with 8 positions matching TRBD1. CDR3 length: 15 residues. V lost 1 base to trimming and J lost 7 bases; unmatched junction nucleotides: 5. Germline CDR1 MDHEN, CDR2 SYDVKM. The CDR3 spells CASSLSAGGSEKLFF. CDR3 DNA sequence: TGTGCCAGCAGTTTATCGGCAGGGGGCTCTGAAAAACTGTTTTTT.

In this sample, this clonotype turned up many times. The genes are TRBV3-1 and TRBJ1-1, with D perhaps TRBD1 (5 bases). The V gene's germline CDR1 is LGHDT and CDR2 YNNKEL (reference sequence). The V end was cut by 6 bases, the J end by 6 bases, with 17 bases between. CDR3 length: 14 residues. The CDR3 DNA follows: TGTGCCAGCAGATCGACAGAACGTTTGGCTGAAGCTTTCTTT. Translation: CASRSTERLAEAFF.

This clonotype was detected ten times or more. This chain uses TRBV3-1 with TRBJ1-2; no reliable D call. The CDR3 contains 12 residues. The germline V gene encodes CDR1 LGHDT and CDR2 YNNKEL (reference sequence). Trimming shortened V by 0 bases and J by 4 bases, and 3 bases separated the two germline ends. CDR3 in amino acids: CASSQDTYGYTF. The CDR3 nucleotides are TGTGCCAGCAGCCAAGACACCTATGGCTACACCTTC.

In this sample, this clonotype turned up many times. This rearrangement joins TRBV3-1 to TRBJ2-3, with D uncertain. CDR3 length: 12 amino acids. Per the germline V gene, CDR1 is LGHDT and CDR2 is YNNKEL (reference sequence). Trimming pared 1 base from V and 5 bases from J, leaving 4 bases between. The chain's CDR3 is CASSQVEDTQYF. In nucleotides, the CDR3 is TGTGCCAGCAGCCAAGTGGAAGATACGCAGTATTTT.

This clonotype was recorded a few times. This sequence joins TRBV25-1 and TRBJ2-2; D is tentatively TRBD1 or TRBD2 (5 bases each). The CDR3 runs 16 residues. The germline CDR1 and CDR2 sequences are MGHDK and SYGVNS. V was pared by 5 bases and J by 2 bases, with 15 bases between. The CDR3 nucleotides are TGTGCCAGCAGTCTCCCGGGACCCTTTAACACCGGGGAGCTGTTTTTT. Protein sequence: CASSLPGPFNTGELFF.

This clonotype has ten or more counts. The chain's CDR3 is CASSPGGSKNIQYF. The DNA of the CDR3 is TGTGCCAGCAGTCCAGGGGGCAGCAAAAACATTCAGTACTTC. The rearrangement joins TRBV12-3 or TRBV12-4 to TRBJ2-4; 8 positions agree with TRBD1. The V and J ends lost 5 bases and 3 bases, in that order; junction bases with no gene match: 3. The CDR3 is made up of 14 amino acids.

This clonotype was counted many times. J is TRBJ2-5 and V is TRBV2, with 7 bases lining up with TRBD2. This CDR3 has 14 residues. Trimming took 5 bases from V and 3 from J; bases not matched to a gene: 6. The germline gives CDR1 SNHLY, CDR2 FYNNEI. Here the CDR3 DNA reads TGTGCCAGCAGTCCCATGAGCGGGAAAGAGACCCAGTACTTC. Encoded protein: CASSPMSGKETQYF.

This clonotype was recorded at least ten times. This chain uses TRBV11-2 with TRBJ2-7, with 10 bases aligning to TRBD2. V trimming: 1 base; J trimming: 7 bases; junction bases outside the gene matches: 7. The length of the CDR3 is 15 residues. CDR1 SGHAT and CDR2 FQNNGV come from the germline V gene. The chain's CDR3 is CASSLGFLAGEEQYF. The CDR3 nucleotides are TGTGCCAGCAGCTTAGGGTTCCTAGCGGGGGAGGAGCAGTACTTC.

The chain recombines TRBV27 with TRBJ2-7; TRBD1 agrees at 8 bases. The length of the CDR3 is 15 residues. Germline V CDR1 and CDR2: MNHEY, SMNVEV (reference sequence). Trimming cost V 2 bases and J 5 bases; bases outside gene matches: 8. The CDR3 region has the DNA TGTGCCAGCAGTTTAATCTCCACAGGGGGGAACGAGCAGTACTTC. Translating it yields CASSLISTGGNEQYF.

This clonotype was seen at least ten times. The chain uses TRBV7-9 and TRBJ1-2, with D possibly being TRBD1 (5 bases). Deletions cut 4 bases from V and 2 bases from J, with 8 bases between. Germline lookup yields CDR1 SEHNR and CDR2 FQNEAQ (reference sequence). This CDR3 has 13 residues. CDR3 loop: CASSWGGNYGYTF. CDR3 nucleotides: TGTGCCAGCAGCTGGGGCGGCAACTATGGCTACACCTTC.

This clonotype was counted ten times or more. The chain uses TRBV3-1 and TRBJ2-2; no definite D call. Per germline, CDR1 LGHDT and CDR2 YNNKEL (reference sequence). CDR3 length: 13 amino acids. Trimming pared 4 bases from V and 7 bases from J, leaving 10 bases between. The DNA for the CDR3 is TGTGCCAGCAGCCCGCTTGGTGGCGGGGAGCTGTTTTTT. Residues: CASSPLGGGELFF.

This clonotype was counted at least ten times. The chain couples TRBV2 to TRBJ1-1; 8 nucleotides agree with TRBD1. The CDR3 is 17 residues long. Germline V gene data show CDR1 as SNHLY and CDR2 as FYNNEI. V trimming: 6 bases; J trimming: 1 base; junction bases outside the gene matches: 13. The CDR3 DNA is TGTGCCAGCAGCGCCCCGAGGACAGGGCCCTGGAACACTGAAGCTTTCTTT. It is translated as CASSAPRTGPWNTEAFF.

The sample holds many counts of this clonotype. The J gene is TRBJ1-1, the V gene TRBV30; D gene uncertain. V shed 2 bases and J shed 0 bases, with 10 bases lying between them. In germline, CDR1 is GTSNPN, CDR2 SVGIG (reference sequence). This CDR3 contains 14 residues. This CDR3 is CAWSRPDLNTEAFF. The CDR3, as DNA: TGTGCCTGGAGTCGTCCCGATTTGAACACTGAAGCTTTCTTT. The full variable domain, its missing parts supplied by reference TRBV30 and TRBJ1-1, is SQTIHQWPATLVQPVGSPLSLECTVEGTSNPNLYWYRQAAGRGLQLLFYSVGIGQISSEVPQNLSASRPQDRQFILSSKKLLLSDSGFYLCAWSRPDLNTEAFFGQGTRLTVV.

This clonotype showed up just a few times. The rearrangement joins TRBV14 to TRBJ1-2; D gene uncertain. CDR3 length equals 14 residues. The germline V gene has CDR1 SGHDN and CDR2 FVKESK. The V gene lost 1 base and the J gene lost 4 bases, with 10 bases spanning the gap. In DNA form, the CDR3 reads TGTGCCAGCAGCCAAGGAAATATCGTCTATGGCTACACCTTC. Encoded protein: CASSQGNIVYGYTF.

This clonotype was seen repeatedly, ten times or more. CDR3 sequence: CASSLDPGGGSTDTQYF. CDR3 nucleotides: TGTGCCAGCAGCTTAGATCCGGGAGGGGGGAGCACAGATACGCAGTATTTT. This chain connects TRBV7-2 to TRBJ2-3, with 8 nucleotides matching TRBD2. Germline V gene data show CDR1 as SGHTA and CDR2 as FQGNSA. This CDR3 is 17 amino acids long. Trimming cost V 1 base and J 0 bases; bases outside gene matches: 6.

With respect to this clonotype: Since a much larger clone is just one base distant, this may be a read error. This chain uses TRBV3-1 with TRBJ1-1; D not resolved. This CDR3 region has 14 residues. Germline V gene sequence: CDR1 LGHDT, CDR2 YNNKEL (reference sequence). The CDR3 nucleotides read TGTACCAGCACCCCTCGGGCAGCACCCACTGAAGCTTTCTTT. Its translation is CTSTPRAAPTEAFF. Full variable domain (outside the CDR3, taken from reference TRBV3-1 and TRBJ1-1): DTAVSQTPKYLVTQMGNDKSIKCEQNLGHDTMYWYKQDSKKFLKIMFSYNNKELIINETVPNRFSPKSPDKAHLNLHINSLELGDSAVYFCTSTPRAAPTEAFFGQGTRLTVV.

The sample holds many counts of this clonotype. The chain joins TRBV6-2 or TRBV6-3 to TRBJ2-3; D is possibly TRBD2 (5 bases). Trimming took 7 bases from V and 3 from J, leaving 11 bases between them. The CDR3 is 13 residues long. Germline lookup yields CDR1 MNHEY and CDR2 SVGEGT. CDR3 in amino acids: CASTLTGTDTQYF. CDR3 nucleotide sequence: TGTGCCAGCACTTTAACGGGAACAGATACGCAGTATTTT.

In regard to this clonotype: At one of its ends the junction is not consistent with the germline gene, which may arise from a read error. The genes are TRBV5-8 and TRBJ2-5, with 13 bases lining up with TRBD2. The CDR3 is 18 amino acids. Germline V gene sequence: CDR1 SGHTS, CDR2 YDEGEE. This CDR3 is CASSPATSGRAFWETQYF. The CDR3, as DNA: TGCGCCAGCAGCCCCGCCACTAGCGGGAGGGCCTTTTGGGAGACCCAGTACTTC.

Many counts were recorded for this clonotype. V is TRBV6-1 and J is TRBJ1-1, with a tentative D call TRBD1 (6 bases). The V end lost 7 bases, the J end lost 3 bases, and 12 bases lay between the germline ends. The CDR3 contains 13 residues. In germline, CDR1 is MNHNS, CDR2 SASEGT. For the CDR3, the DNA is TGTGCCAGCACCCGAGAGGGGGACACTGAAGCTTTCTTT. It encodes CASTREGDTEAFF.

This clonotype was seen more than once but under ten times. A much larger clonotype is one base distant, so this may be a read error. This chain links TRBV18 with TRBJ1-6, with D possibly TRBD1 on 5 matching bases. V was trimmed by 4 bases and J by 7 bases, leaving 11 bases between them. Germline V gives CDR1 KGHSH, CDR2 LQKENI. The CDR3 sequence is 14 residues long. CDR3 sequence reads: CASSLGLDNSPLHF. DNA for the CDR3: TGTGCCAGCTCACTGGGACTGGACAATTCACCCCTCCACTTT.

This clonotype was picked up many times. This chain joins TRBV19 and TRBJ2-1; the D is unclear. V lost 1 base and J lost 10, with 17 bases in between. Germline CDR1 and CDR2: LNHDA and SQIVND (reference sequence). The CDR3 is 15 amino acids. CDR3 bases: TGTGCCAGTAGTATAGTAGGAGACGTCGCAATAGAGCAGTTCTTC. It specifies CASSIVGDVAIEQFF.